The count of the clone carrying this T cell receptor beta chain is one. Its antigen is currently unknown. These data belong to a study of CD8 T cells in ankylosing spondylitis. Findings and caveats of the study: With a CD8+ phenotype, disease-linked clones were relatively rare in peripheral blood. Reactive arthritis synovial fluid and blood previously showed some of these motif variants. Clones tied to disease were said to be significantly enriched in matched ankylosing spondylitis synovial fluid. A TCR beta motif of several highly homologous variants seemed to mark ankylosing spondylitis blood.

The CDR3 covers 13 residues. The V and J ends lost 4 bases and 3 bases, in that order; junction bases with no gene match: 2. CDR1 and CDR2 (germline): SGHTA, FQGNSA. TCRdb independently ran MiXCR on the 5' RACE reads; one entry per CDR3 protein. The table includes approximately 540,000 distinct CDR3 sequences, about an eighth detected once. The genes are TRBV7-2 and TRBJ1-1, with 7 bases aligning to TRBD1. This receptor was identified in a male donor with ankylosing spondylitis. The sample comprised blood, either unsorted or a sorted T cell fraction (not recorded which). The CDR3 nucleotides read TGTGCCAGCAGCTCGACAGGGTACACTGAAGCTTTCTTT. This translates into CASSSTGYTEAFF.